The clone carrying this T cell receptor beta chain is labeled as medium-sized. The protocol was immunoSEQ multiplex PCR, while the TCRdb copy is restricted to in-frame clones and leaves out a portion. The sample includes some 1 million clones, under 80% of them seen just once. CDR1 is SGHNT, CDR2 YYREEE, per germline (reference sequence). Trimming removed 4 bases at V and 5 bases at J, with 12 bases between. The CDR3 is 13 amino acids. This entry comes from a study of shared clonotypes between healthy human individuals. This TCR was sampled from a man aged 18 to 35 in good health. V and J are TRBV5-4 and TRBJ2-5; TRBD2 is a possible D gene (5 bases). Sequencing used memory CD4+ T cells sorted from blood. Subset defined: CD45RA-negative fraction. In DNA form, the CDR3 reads TGTGCCAGCAGCGCCTCCGGGGTTGAGACCCAGTACTTC. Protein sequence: CASSASGVETQYF. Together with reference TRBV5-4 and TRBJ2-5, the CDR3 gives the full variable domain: ETGVTQSPTHLIKTRGQQVTLRCSSQSGHNTVSWYQQALGQGPQFIFQYYREEENGRGNFPPRFSGLQFPNYSSELNVNALELDDSALYLCASSASGVETQYFGPGTRLLVL.